The rows below give T cell receptor beta chains drawn from one sample of a study of shared clonotypes between healthy human individuals. Here immunoSEQ multiplex PCR was the method, and the copy in TCRdb shows in-frame clones only, minus some. This sample yields under 2,000,000 clones, of which about 94% are seen a single time; 1% to 1.5% belongs to the top ten. The sample consisted of naive CD8+ T cells sorted from blood. Receptors were obtained from a man younger than 35 in good health. The CDR3 runs from the conserved cysteine through the conserved F or W. A D gene is named only where the DNA matches it firmly. The size entry is marked missing in some rows and otherwise reads once, few, many or a size class.

TRBV5-4,TRBJ2-5,TRBD2,-,CASSDGLAGEETQYF,TGTGCCAGCAGCGACGGACTAGCGGGAGAAGAGACCCAGTACTTC
TRBV7-9,TRBJ2-1,TRBD2,-,CASSHYRGGVEQFF,TGTGCCAGCAGCCACTACCGGGGGGGAGTTGAGCAGTTCTTC
TRBV7-2,TRBJ2-3,TRBD1,-,CASSLAGQGTDTQYF,TGTGCCAGCAGCTTAGCCGGACAGGGCACAGATACGCAGTATTTT
TRBV28,TRBJ1-2,TRBD1,-,CASSSPRTGGNGYTF,TGTGCCAGCAGCTCACCCAGGACAGGGGGAAATGGCTACACCTTC
TRBV5-8,TRBJ1-2,-,-,CASSGGREADGYTF,TGTGCCAGCAGCGGAGGAAGGGAGGCGGATGGCTACACCTTC
TRBV7-6,TRBJ2-7,-,few,CASSLDKTYEQYF,TGTGCCAGCAGCCTGGACAAGACCTACGAGCAGTACTTC
TRBV5-1,TRBJ1-1,-,-,CASSGWTSNTEAFF,TGCGCCAGCAGCGGGTGGACATCGAACACTGAAGCTTTCTTT
TRBV30,TRBJ1-4,TRBD1,-,CAWSGDRGYEKLFF,TGTGCCTGGAGTGGGGACAGGGGGTACGAAAAACTGTTTTTT
TRBV19,TRBJ1-2,TRBD1,-,CAGYRGNYGYTF,TGTGCCGGATACAGGGGCAACTATGGCTACACCTTC
TRBV29-1,TRBJ2-1,-,-,CSVEWGRDNEQFF,TGCAGCGTTGAATGGGGGAGAGACAATGAGCAGTTCTTC
TRBV30,TRBJ1-5,TRBD1,once,CAWSDGSAQGEHQPQHF,TGTGCCTGGAGTGACGGGTCGGCGCAGGGGGAACATCAGCCCCAGCATTTT
TRBV29-1,TRBJ2-5,-,-,CSVEGLENQYF,TGCAGCGTTGAAGGTTTAGAGAACCAGTACTTC
TRBV19,TRBJ1-4,-,few,CASSMKVGEKLFF,TGTGCCAGTAGTATGAAGGTGGGGGAAAAACTGTTTTTT
TRBV28,TRBJ1-2,-,-,CATADWGQGIYGYTF,TGTGCCACCGCGGACTGGGGTCAGGGGATTTATGGCTACACCTTC
TRBV7-2,TRBJ2-7,TRBD2,-,CATRGGADNEQYF,TGTGCCACCCGGGGGGGGGCAGATAACGAGCAGTACTTC
TRBV28,TRBJ2-1,-,-,CASRPTQSSYNEQFF,TGTGCCAGCAGACCGACACAAAGCTCCTACAATGAGCAGTTCTTC
TRBV2,TRBJ2-3,-,-,CAIARPPTSTDTQYF,TGTGCCATTGCGCGACCCCCGACGAGCACAGATACGCAGTATTTT
TRBV25-1,TRBJ2-7,-,-,CASSRGHHYEQYF,TGTGCCAGCAGCCGTGGACACCACTACGAGCAGTACTTC
TRBV11-3,TRBJ2-6,-,-,CASSPSFSGANVLTF,TGTGCCAGCAGCCCCAGTTTCTCTGGGGCCAACGTCCTGACTTTC
TRBV6-6,TRBJ2-5,-,-,CASSYYRQQEGTQYF,TGTGCCAGCAGTTACTACAGGCAGCAGGAAGGGACCCAGTACTTC
TRBV9,TRBJ2-7,-,-,CASSSQGENEQYF,TGTGCCAGCAGCTCTCAGGGCGAGAACGAGCAGTACTTC
TRBV7-9,TRBJ2-7,TRBD1,-,CASSSAQGVYEQYF,TGTGCCAGCAGCTCAGCACAGGGGGTCTACGAGCAGTACTTC
TRBV27,TRBJ2-7,-,-,CASSSLPGGEQYF,TGTGCCAGCAGTTCACTGCCTGGGGGTGAGCAGTACTTC